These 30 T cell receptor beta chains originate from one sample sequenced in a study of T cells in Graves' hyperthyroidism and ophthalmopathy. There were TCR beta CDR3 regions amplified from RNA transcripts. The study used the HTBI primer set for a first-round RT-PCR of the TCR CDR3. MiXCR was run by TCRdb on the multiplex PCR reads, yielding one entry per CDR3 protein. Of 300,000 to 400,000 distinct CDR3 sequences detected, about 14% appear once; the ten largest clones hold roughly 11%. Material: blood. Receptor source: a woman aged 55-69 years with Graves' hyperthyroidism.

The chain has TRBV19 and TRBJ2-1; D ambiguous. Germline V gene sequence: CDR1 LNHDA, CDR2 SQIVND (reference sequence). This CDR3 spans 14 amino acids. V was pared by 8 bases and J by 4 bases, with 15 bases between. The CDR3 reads CASRQPEQYNEQFF. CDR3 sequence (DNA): TGTGCCAGTCGTCAACCCGAACAGTACAATGAGCAGTTCTTC.

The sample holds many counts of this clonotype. CDR3 sequence: CASSQALDYGYTF. The CDR3 DNA sequence: TGTGCCAGCAGCCAAGCTCTCGACTATGGCTACACCTTC. V is TRBV3-1 and J is TRBJ1-2; D is unclear. V lost 1 base and J 3 bases, leaving 6 bases between the germline ends. From germline, CDR1 is LGHDT and CDR2 YNNKEL (reference sequence). The CDR3 runs 13 residues.

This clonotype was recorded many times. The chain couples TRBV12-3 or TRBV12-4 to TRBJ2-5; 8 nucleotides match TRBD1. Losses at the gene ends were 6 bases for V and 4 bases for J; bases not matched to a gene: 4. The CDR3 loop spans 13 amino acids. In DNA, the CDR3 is TGTGCCAGCAGCTACGGACAGGGAGAGACCCAGTACTTC. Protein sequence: CASSYGQGETQYF.

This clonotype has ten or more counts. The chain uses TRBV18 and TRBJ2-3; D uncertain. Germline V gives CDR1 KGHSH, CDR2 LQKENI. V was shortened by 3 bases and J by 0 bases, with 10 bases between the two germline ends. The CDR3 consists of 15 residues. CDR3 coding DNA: TGTGCCAGCTCACCGAACCAAAGAAGCACAGATACGCAGTATTTT. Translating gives CASSPNQRSTDTQYF.

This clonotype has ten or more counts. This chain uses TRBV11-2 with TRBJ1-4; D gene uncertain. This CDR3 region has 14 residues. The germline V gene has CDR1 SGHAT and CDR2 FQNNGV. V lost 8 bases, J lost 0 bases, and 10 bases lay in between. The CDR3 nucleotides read TGTGCCAGCTCCAGAAGGCCAACTAATGAAAAACTGTTTTTT. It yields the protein CASSRRPTNEKLFF.

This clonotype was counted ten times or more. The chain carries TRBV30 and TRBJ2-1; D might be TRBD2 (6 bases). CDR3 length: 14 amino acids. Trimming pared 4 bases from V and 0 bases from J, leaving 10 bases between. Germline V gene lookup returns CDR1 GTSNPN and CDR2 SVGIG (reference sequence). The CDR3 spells CAWIGGNSYNEQFF. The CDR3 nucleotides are TGTGCCTGGATCGGGGGAAACTCCTACAATGAGCAGTTCTTC. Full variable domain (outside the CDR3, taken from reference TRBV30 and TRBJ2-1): SQTIHQWPATLVQPVGSPLSLECTVEGTSNPNLYWYRQAAGRGLQLLFYSVGIGQISSEVPQNLSASRPQDRQFILSSKKLLLSDSGFYLCAWIGGNSYNEQFFGPGTRLTVL.

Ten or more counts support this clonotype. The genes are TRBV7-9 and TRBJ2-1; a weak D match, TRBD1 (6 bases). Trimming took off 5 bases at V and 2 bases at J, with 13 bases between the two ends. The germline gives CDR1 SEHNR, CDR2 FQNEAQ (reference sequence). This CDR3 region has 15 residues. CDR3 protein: CASSIGQSTYNEQFF. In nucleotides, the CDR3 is TGTGCCAGCAGCATCGGACAGAGTACCTACAATGAGCAGTTCTTC.

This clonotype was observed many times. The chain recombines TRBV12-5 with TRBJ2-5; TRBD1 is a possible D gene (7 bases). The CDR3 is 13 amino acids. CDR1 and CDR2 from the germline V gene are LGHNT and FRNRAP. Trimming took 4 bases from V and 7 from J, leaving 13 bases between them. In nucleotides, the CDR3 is TGTGCTAGTGGTTCAGGGGGGCTGGGGACCCAGTACTTC. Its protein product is CASGSGGLGTQYF.

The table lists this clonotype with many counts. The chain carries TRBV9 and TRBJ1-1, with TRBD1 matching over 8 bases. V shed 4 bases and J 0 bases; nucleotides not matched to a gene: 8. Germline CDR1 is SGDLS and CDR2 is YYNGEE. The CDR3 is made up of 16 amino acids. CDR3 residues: CASSLTDRAVNTEAFF. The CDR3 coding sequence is TGTGCCAGCAGCTTAACGGACAGGGCAGTGAACACTGAAGCTTTCTTT.

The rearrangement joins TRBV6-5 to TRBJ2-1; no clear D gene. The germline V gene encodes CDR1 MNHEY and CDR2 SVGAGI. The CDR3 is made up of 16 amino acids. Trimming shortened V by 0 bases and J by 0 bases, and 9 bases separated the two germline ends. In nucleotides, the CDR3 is TGTGCCAGCAGTTACTCGGGCCTAAGCTCCTACAATGAGCAGTTCTTC. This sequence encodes CASSYSGLSSYNEQFF.

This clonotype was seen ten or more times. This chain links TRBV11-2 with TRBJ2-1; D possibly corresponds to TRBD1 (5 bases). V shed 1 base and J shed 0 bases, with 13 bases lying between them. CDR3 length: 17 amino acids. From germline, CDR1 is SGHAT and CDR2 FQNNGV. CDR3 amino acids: CASSLVGVSSSYNEQFF. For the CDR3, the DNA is TGTGCCAGCAGCTTAGTAGGGGTATCCAGCTCCTACAATGAGCAGTTCTTC.

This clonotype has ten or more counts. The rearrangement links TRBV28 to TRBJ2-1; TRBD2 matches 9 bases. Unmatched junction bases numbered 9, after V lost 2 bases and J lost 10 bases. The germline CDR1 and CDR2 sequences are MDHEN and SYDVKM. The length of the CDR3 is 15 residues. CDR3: CASSLEAGGPVEQFF. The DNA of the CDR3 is TGTGCCAGCAGTTTAGAGGCGGGAGGGCCGGTAGAGCAGTTCTTC.

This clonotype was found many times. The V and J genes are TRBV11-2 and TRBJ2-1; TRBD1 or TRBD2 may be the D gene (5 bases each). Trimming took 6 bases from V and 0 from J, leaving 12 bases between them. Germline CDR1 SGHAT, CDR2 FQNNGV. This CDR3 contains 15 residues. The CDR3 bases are TGTGCCAGCAGACCAACTAGGGGCTCCTACAATGAGCAGTTCTTC. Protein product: CASRPTRGSYNEQFF.

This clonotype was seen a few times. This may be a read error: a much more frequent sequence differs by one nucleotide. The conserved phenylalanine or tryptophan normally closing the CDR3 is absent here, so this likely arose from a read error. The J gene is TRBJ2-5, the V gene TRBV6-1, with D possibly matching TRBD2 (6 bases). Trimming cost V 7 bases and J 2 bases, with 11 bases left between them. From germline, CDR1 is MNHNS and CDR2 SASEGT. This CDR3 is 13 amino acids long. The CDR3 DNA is TGTGCCAGCATGGCGGGGCAACAAGAGACCCAGTACCTC. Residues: CASMAGQQETQYL.

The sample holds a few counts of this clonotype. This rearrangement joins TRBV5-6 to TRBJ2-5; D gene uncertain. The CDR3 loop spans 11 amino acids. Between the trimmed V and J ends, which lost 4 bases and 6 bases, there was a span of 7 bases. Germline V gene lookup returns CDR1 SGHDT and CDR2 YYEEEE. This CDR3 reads CASSLRKTQYF. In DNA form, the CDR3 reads TGTGCCAGCAGCCTCAGGAAGACCCAGTACTTC. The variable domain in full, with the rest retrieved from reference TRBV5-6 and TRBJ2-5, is DAGVTQSPTHLIKTRGQQVTLRCSPKSGHDTVSWYQQALGQGPQFIFQYYEEEERQRGNFPDRFSGHQFPNYSSELNVNALLLGDSALYLCASSLRKTQYFGPGTRLLVL.

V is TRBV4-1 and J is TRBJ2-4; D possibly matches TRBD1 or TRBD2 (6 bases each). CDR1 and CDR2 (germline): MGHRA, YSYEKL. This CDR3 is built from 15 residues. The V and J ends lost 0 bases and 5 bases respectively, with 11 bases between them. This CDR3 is CASSQDRRGENIQYF. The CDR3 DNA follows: TGCGCCAGCAGCCAAGATCGGAGGGGGGAAAACATTCAGTACTTC.

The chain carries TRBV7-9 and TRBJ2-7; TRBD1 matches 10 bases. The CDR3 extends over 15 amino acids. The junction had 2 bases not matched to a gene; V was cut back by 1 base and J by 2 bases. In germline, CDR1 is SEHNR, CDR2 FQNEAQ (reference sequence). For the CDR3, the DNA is TGTGCCAGCAGCTTAGTAGGGACAGGGGCCTACGAGCAGTACTTC. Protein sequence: CASSLVGTGAYEQYF.

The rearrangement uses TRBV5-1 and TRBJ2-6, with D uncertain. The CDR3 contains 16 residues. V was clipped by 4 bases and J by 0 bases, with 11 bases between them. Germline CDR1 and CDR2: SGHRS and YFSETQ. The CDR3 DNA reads TGCGCCAGCAGCAGGAGTGCCAGCTCTGGGGCCAACGTCCTGACTTTC. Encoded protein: CASSRSASSGANVLTF.

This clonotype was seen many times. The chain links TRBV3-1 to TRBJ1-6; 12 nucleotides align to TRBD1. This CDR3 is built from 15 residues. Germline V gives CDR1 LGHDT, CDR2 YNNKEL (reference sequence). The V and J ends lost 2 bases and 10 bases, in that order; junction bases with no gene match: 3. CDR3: CASSQTGTGGSPLHF. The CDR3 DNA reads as TGTGCCAGCAGCCAAACCGGGACAGGGGGCTCACCCCTCCACTTT.

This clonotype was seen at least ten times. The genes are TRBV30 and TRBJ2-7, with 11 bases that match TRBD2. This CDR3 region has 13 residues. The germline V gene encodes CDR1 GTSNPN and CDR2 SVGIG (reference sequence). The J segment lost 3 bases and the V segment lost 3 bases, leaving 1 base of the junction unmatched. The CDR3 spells CAWRLAGDYEQYF. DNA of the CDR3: TGTGCCTGGAGACTAGCGGGAGACTACGAGCAGTACTTC.

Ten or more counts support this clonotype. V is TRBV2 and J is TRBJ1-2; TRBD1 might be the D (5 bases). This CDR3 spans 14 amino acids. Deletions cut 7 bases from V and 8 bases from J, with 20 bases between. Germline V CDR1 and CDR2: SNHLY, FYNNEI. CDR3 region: CASTLRAGLQGYTF. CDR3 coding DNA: TGTGCCAGCACCCTAAGGGCAGGGCTTCAAGGCTACACCTTC.

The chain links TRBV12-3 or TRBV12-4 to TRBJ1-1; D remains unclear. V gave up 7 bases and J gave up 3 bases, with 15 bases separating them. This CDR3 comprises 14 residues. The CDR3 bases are TGTGCCAGCATAGGCTGGGCCGCGGACACTGAAGCTTTCTTT. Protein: CASIGWAADTEAFF.

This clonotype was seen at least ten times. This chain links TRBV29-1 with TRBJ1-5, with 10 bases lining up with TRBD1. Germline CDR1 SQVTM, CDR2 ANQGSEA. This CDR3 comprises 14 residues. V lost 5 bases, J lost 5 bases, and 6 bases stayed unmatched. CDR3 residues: CSVSAGTGDQPQHF. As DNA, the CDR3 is TGCAGCGTTAGCGCCGGGACAGGGGATCAGCCCCAGCATTTT.

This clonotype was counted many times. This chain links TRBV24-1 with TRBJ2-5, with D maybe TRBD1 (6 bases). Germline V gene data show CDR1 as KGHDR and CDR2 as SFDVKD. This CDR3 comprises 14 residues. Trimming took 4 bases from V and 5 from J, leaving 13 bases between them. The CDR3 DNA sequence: TGTGCCACCAGTGACCCTACAGGGTCGGAGACCCAGTACTTC. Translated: CATSDPTGSETQYF.

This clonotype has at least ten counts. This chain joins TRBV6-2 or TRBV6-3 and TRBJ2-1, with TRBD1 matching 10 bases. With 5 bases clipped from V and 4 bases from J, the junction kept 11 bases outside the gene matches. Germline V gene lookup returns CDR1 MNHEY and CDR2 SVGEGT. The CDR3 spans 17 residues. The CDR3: CASSPSRTGGFYNEQFF. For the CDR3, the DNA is TGTGCCAGCAGTCCGAGCCGGACAGGGGGATTTTACAATGAGCAGTTCTTC.

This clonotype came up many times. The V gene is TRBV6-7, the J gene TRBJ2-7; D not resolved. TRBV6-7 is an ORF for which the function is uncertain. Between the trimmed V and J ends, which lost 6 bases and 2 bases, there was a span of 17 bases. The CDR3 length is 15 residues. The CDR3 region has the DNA TGTGCCAGCAGCCAACTTGCCAAAAGGACCTACGAGCAGTACTTC. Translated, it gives CASSQLAKRTYEQYF.

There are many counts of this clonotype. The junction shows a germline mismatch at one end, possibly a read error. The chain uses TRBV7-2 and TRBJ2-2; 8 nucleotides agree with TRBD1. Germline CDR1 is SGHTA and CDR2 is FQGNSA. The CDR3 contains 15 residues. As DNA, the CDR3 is TGTGCCAGCAGCTTAGGACAGGGGAACGCCGGGGAGCTGTTTTTT. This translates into CASSLGQGNAGELFF.

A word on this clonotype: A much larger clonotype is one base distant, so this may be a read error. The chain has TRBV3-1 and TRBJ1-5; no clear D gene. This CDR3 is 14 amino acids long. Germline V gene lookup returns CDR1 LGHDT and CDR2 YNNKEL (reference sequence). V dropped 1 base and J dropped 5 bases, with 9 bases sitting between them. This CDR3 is CASSQARGHQPQHF. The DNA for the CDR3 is TGTGCCAGCAGCCAAGCGCGGGGTCATCAGCCCCAGCATTTT.

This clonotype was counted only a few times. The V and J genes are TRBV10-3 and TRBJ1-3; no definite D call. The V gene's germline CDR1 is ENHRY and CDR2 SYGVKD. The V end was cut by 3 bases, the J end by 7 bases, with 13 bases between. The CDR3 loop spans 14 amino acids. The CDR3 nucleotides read TGTGCCATCAGTGATCTAACCCCTCCGAACACCATATATTTT. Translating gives CAISDLTPPNTIYF.

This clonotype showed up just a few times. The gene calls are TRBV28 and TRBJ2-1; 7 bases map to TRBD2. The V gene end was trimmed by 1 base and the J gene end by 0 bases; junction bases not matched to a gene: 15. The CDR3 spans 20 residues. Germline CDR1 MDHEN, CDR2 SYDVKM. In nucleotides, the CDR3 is TGTGCCAGCAGTTTATTTATCCTAGCGGACCCAAAGGGCTCCTACAATGAGCAGTTCTTC. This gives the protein CASSLFILADPKGSYNEQFF.